The 8 T cell receptor beta chains below all came from one sample that was sequenced in a study of T-cell memory formation after mild COVID-19. TCRdb reanalysed the 5' RACE reads using MiXCR and keeps one entry per CDR3 protein. The table records approximately 350,000 distinct CDR3 sequences, 14% of them present only once. The sequencing sample was made of PBMCs or a T cell subset sorted from them (not recorded which). The receptors originated from a man aged 18 to 30 who had mild COVID-19 (a few samples of this study predate the infection). Cell type and time point are not known.

This chain connects TRBV5-6 to TRBJ2-7, with D tentatively TRBD2 (5 bases). CDR1 SGHDT and CDR2 YYEEEE come from the germline V gene. V lost 4 bases and J lost 4, with 18 bases in between. The CDR3 runs to 15 residues. The DNA of the CDR3 is TGTGCCAGCAGCGTGGGAGCGACCACAGTTTACGAGCAGTACTTC. The encoded protein is CASSVGATTVYEQYF.

This chain uses TRBV2 with TRBJ2-2, with D unclear. This CDR3 comprises 14 residues. The germline V gene encodes CDR1 SNHLY and CDR2 FYNNEI. Deletions cut 5 bases from V and 5 bases from J, with 12 bases between. CDR3 loop: CASSLGLGTGELFF. The CDR3 DNA is TGTGCCAGCAGTCTAGGCCTAGGGACCGGGGAGCTGTTTTTT.

This chain connects TRBV7-2 to TRBJ1-1; a possible D gene is TRBD1 (6 bases). This CDR3 has 14 residues. V gave up 2 bases and J gave up 2 bases, with 9 bases separating them. The V gene's germline CDR1 is SGHTA and CDR2 FQGNSA. CDR3 DNA sequence: TGTGCCAGCAGCTTAAGGACAGATAACACTGAAGCTTTCTTT. Translating it yields CASSLRTDNTEAFF.

The chain joins TRBV10-3 to TRBJ2-1; D is undetermined. Germline V CDR1 and CDR2: ENHRY, SYGVKD. Trimming cost V 2 bases and J 6 bases, with 8 bases left between them. The CDR3 length is 13 residues. The CDR3 bases are TGTGCCATCAGTGAGGGTTTGGTCAATGAGCAGTTCTTC. Encoded protein: CAISEGLVNEQFF.

The V and J genes are TRBV7-8 and TRBJ2-1, with D perhaps assigned TRBD1 or TRBD2 (5 bases each). The CDR3 consists of 16 residues. V was pared by 5 bases and J by 10 bases, with 24 bases between. The germline V gene has CDR1 SGHVS and CDR2 FQNEAQ. CDR3 amino acids: CASSPHRGWNPREQFF. In DNA form, the CDR3 reads TGTGCCAGCAGCCCTCATCGGGGCTGGAACCCGAGGGAGCAGTTCTTC.

The chain recombines TRBV7-2 with TRBJ1-3; D call uncertain. Germline V lookup: CDR1 SGHTA, CDR2 FQGNSA. The CDR3 spans 13 residues. V lost 5 bases, J lost 2 bases, and 7 bases lay in between. DNA for the CDR3: TGTGCCAGCAGCCGCATAGCTGGAAACACCATATATTTT. Translated: CASSRIAGNTIYF.

This clonotype was seen many times. J is TRBJ2-1 and V is TRBV7-2; D uncertain. Per the germline V gene, CDR1 is SGHTA and CDR2 is FQGNSA. The CDR3 length is 16 residues. V lost 1 base and J 0 bases, leaving 10 bases between the germline ends. The chain's CDR3 is CASSLVAQRSYNEQFF. Here the CDR3 DNA reads TGTGCCAGCAGCTTAGTGGCGCAGCGCTCCTACAATGAGCAGTTCTTC.

This chain uses TRBV27 with TRBJ1-1; TRBD1 aligns across 12 bases. The CDR3 loop spans 18 amino acids. Unmatched junction bases numbered 16, after V lost 5 bases and J lost 6 bases. Germline V gene data show CDR1 as MNHEY and CDR2 as SMNVEV (reference sequence). As DNA, the CDR3 is TGTGCCAGCAGTCTACTCCCCCTTCTCCGGGACAGGGGGCCTGAAGCTTTCTTT. This codes for CASSLLPLLRDRGPEAFF.